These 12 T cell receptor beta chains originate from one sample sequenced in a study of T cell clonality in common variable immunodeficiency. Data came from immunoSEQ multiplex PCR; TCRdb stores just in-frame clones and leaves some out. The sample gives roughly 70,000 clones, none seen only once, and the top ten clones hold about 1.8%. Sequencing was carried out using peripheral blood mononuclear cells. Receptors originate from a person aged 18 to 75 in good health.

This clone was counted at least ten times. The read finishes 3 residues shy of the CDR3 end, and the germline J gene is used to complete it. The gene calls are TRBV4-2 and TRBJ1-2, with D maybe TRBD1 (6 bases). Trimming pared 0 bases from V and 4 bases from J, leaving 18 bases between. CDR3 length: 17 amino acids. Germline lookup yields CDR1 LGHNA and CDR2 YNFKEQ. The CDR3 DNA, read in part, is TGTGCCAGCAGCCAAGAAGGGGCGGGGGCCAGGGGCTATGGC. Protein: CASSQEGAGARGYG. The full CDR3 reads CASSQEGAGARGYGYTF.

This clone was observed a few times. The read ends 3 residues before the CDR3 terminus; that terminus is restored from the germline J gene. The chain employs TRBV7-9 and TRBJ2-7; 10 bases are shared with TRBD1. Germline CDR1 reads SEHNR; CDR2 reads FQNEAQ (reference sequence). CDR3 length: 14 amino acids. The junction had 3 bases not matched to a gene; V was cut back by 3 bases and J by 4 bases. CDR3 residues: CASSFWTGGYEQYF. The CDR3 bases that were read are TGTGCCAGCAGCTTTTGGACAGGGGGTTACGAG.

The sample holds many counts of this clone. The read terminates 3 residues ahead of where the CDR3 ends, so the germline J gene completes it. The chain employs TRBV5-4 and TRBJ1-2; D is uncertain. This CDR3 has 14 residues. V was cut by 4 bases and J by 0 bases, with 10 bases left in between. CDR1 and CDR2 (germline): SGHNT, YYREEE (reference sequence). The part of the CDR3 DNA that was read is TGTGCCAGCAGCGCCTACGGGGCTAACTATGGC. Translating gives CASSAYGANYG. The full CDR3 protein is CASSAYGANYGYTF.

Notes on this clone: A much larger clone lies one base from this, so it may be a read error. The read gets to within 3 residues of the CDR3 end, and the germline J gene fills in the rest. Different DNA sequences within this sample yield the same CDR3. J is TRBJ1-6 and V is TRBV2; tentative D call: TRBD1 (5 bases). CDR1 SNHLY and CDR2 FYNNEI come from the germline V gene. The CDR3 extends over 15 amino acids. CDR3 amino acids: CASSDATGENSPLHF. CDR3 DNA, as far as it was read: TGTGCCAGTAGTGACGCCACGGGGGAGAATTCACCC.

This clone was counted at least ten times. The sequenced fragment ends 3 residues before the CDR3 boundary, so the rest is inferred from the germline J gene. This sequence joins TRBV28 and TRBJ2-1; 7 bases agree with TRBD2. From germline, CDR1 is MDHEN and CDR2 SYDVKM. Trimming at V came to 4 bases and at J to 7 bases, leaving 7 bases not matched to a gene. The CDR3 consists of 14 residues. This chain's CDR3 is CASSSPSGTNEQFF. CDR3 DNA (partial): TGTGCCAGCAGTTCGCCTAGCGGAACAAATGAG.

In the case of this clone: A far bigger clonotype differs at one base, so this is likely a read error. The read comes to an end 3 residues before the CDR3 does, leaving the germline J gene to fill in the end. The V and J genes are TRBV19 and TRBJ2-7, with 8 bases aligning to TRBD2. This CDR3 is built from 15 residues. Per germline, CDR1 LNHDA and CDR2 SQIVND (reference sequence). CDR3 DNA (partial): TGTGCCAGGAGTAGAACAGCGGGAGACTTCGACGAG. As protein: CARSRTAGDFDE. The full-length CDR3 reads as CARSRTAGDFDEQYF.

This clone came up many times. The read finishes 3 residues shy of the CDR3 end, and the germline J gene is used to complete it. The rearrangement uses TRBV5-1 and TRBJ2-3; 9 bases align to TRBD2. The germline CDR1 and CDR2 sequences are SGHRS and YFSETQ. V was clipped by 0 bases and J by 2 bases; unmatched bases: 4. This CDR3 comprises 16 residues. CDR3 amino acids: CASSLGVAGDTDTQYF. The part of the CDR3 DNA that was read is TGCGCCAGCAGCTTGGGGGTAGCGGGAGACACAGATACG.

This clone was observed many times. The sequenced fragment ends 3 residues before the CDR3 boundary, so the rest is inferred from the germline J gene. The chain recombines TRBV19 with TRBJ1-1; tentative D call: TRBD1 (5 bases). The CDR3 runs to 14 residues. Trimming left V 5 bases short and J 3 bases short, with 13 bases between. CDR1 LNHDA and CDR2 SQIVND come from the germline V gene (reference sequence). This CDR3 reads CASSWGTGDTEAFF. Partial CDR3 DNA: TGTGCCAGTAGTTGGGGCACGGGGGACACTGAA.

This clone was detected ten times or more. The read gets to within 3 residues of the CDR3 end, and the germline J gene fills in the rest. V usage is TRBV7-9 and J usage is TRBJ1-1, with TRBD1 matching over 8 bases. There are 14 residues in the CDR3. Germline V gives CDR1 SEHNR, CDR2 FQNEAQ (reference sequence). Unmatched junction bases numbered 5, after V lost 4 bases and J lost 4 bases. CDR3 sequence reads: CASSSTGVGTEAFF. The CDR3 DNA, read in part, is TGTGCCAGCAGCTCGACAGGGGTGGGCACTGAA.

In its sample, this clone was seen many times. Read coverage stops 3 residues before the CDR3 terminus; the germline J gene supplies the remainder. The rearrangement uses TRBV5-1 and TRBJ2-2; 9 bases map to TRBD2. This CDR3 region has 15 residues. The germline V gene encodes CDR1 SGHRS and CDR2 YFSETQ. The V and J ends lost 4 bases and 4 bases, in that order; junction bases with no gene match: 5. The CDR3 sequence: CASSLGLAVTGELFF. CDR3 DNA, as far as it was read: TGCGCCAGCAGCCTGGGACTAGCCGTCACCGGGGAG.

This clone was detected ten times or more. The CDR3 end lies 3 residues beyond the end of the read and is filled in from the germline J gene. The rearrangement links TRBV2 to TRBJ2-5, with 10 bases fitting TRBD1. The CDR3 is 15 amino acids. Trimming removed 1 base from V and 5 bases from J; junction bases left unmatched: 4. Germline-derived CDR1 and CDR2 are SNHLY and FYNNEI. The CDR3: CASSEGTGGSETQYF. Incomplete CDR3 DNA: TGTGCCAGCAGTGAAGGGACAGGGGGTTCCGAGACC.

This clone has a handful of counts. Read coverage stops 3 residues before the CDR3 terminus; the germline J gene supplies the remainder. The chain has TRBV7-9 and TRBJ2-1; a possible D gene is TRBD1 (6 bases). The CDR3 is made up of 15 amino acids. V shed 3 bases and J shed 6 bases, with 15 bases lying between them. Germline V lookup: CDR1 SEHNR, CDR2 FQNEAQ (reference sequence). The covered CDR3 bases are TGTGCCAGCAGCTTTAAAGCAGGGGTAAGCAATGAG. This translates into CASSFKAGVSNE. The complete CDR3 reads CASSFKAGVSNEQFF.